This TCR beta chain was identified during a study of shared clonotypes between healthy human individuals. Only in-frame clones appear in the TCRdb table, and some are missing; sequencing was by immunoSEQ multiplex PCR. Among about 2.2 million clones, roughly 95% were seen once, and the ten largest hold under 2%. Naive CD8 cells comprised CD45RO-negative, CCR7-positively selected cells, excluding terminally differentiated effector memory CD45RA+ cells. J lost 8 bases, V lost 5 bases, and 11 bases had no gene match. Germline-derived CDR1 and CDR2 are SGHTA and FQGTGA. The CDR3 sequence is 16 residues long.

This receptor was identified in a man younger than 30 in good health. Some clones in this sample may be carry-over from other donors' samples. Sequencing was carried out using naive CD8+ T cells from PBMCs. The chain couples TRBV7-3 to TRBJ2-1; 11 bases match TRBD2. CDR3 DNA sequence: TGTGCCAGCAGCCCCAATCTAGCGGGAGGATTGGATGAGCAGTTCTTC. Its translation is CASSPNLAGGLDEQFF. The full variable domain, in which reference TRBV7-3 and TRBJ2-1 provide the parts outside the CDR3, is GAGVSQTPSNKVTEKGKYVELRCDPISGHTALYWYRQSLGQGPEFLIYFQGTGAADDSGLPNDRFFAVRPEGSVSTLKIQRTERGDSAVYLCASSPNLAGGLDEQFFGPGTRLTVL.